This entry lists 22 T cell receptor beta chains sequenced from one sample in a study of T cell repertoires in cytomegalovirus infection. TCRdb itself ran the reads through MiXCR, one entry per CDR3 protein. Of under 200,000 distinct CDR3 sequences in the sample, about 28% were seen once. Sequencing was done on a sample of PBMCs. All receptors derive from a human donor in good health (CMV status not recorded). Some clones in this sample may be carry-over from other donors' samples.

This clonotype was seen only once. The rearrangement uses TRBV5-6 and TRBJ1-2, with 8 bases identical to TRBD1. With V trimmed by 5 bases and J by 7 bases, 13 bases remained unmatched. The length of the CDR3 is 15 residues. Germline V gives CDR1 SGHDT, CDR2 YYEEEE. The CDR3 DNA reads as TGTGCCAGCAGGTCCCAAGGACAGGGAAGGGGTGGCTACACCTTC. Translation: CASRSQGQGRGGYTF.

This clonotype was seen more than once but under ten times. As DNA, the CDR3 is TGTGCCAGTAGTGACAGGGGGCGAAGTCAGCCCCAGCATTTT. Translation gives CASSDRGRSQPQHF. This sequence joins TRBV19 and TRBJ1-5, with TRBD1 matching over 10 bases. The CDR3 sequence is 14 residues long. CDR1 and CDR2 from the germline V gene are LNHDA and SQIVND (reference sequence). After removal of 5 bases from V and 6 bases from J, the junction contained 4 bases not matched to a gene.

The rearrangement uses TRBV11-3 and TRBJ1-1, with D tentatively TRBD1 (5 bases). This CDR3 comprises 12 residues. CDR1 and CDR2 (germline): SGHNT, YENEEA. V was shortened by 3 bases and J by 6 bases, with 8 bases between the two germline ends. The CDR3 DNA follows: TGTGCCAGCAGCTTGAGGGGATCTGAAGCTTTCTTT. It translates to CASSLRGSEAFF.

The chain is built from TRBV10-3 and TRBJ1-1; 7 positions match TRBD1. The CDR3 contains 14 residues. Germline CDR1 is ENHRY and CDR2 is SYGVKD. The ends lost 3 bases at V and 1 base at J; junction bases unmatched: 2. The CDR3 loop is CAISDRGKNTEAFF. The CDR3 DNA follows: TGTGCCATCAGTGACAGGGGGAAGAACACTGAAGCTTTCTTT.

The genes are TRBV29-1 and TRBJ2-7; D is perhaps TRBD1 (6 bases). The CDR3 loop spans 14 amino acids. V shed 5 bases and J shed 0 bases, with 14 bases lying between them. Per the germline V gene, CDR1 is SQVTM and CDR2 is ANQGSEA. Here the CDR3 reads CSVKVTGDSYEQYF. The DNA of the CDR3 is TGCAGCGTTAAAGTGACAGGTGACTCCTACGAGCAGTACTTC.

This clonotype has a handful of counts. The chain is built from TRBV19 and TRBJ1-1; D is undetermined. The CDR3 spans 13 residues. Trimming shortened V by 7 bases and J by 6 bases, and 15 bases separated the two germline ends. From germline, CDR1 is LNHDA and CDR2 SQIVND (reference sequence). CDR3: CASITRPGAEAFF. CDR3 bases: TGTGCCAGTATCACCCGGCCTGGGGCTGAAGCTTTCTTT.

V is TRBV20-1 and J is TRBJ1-1, with D uncertain. V was clipped by 0 bases and J by 5 bases, with 13 bases between them. Germline V gene sequence: CDR1 DFQATT, CDR2 SNEGSKA (reference sequence). The CDR3 sequence is 14 residues long. Here the CDR3 reads CSARDGWRRTEAFF. The DNA for the CDR3 is TGCAGTGCTAGAGATGGATGGAGGAGGACTGAAGCTTTCTTT.

This clonotype was counted only a few times. V is TRBV27 and J is TRBJ1-1, with 8 bases fitting TRBD1. After removal of 4 bases from V and 8 bases from J, the junction contained 6 bases not matched to a gene. Germline loops: CDR1 MNHEY, CDR2 SMNVEV (reference sequence). This CDR3 is built from 13 residues. CDR3 coding DNA: TGTGCCAGCAGTTATGGACAGGGAAGGGAAGCTTTCTTT. Amino acids: CASSYGQGREAFF.

This sequence joins TRBV2 and TRBJ1-4; unclear D gene. This CDR3 comprises 14 residues. V was pared by 3 bases and J by 0 bases, with 5 bases between. Germline V CDR1 and CDR2: SNHLY, FYNNEI. The CDR3 DNA reads as TGTGCCAGCAGTGACGAGACAACTAATGAAAAACTGTTTTTT. This sequence encodes CASSDETTNEKLFF. The full variable domain, with the rest looked up from reference TRBV2 and TRBJ1-4, is EPEVTQTPSHQVTQMGQEVILRCVPISNHLYFYWYRQILGQKVEFLVSFYNNEISEKSEIFDDQFSVERPDGSNFTLKIRSTKLEDSAMYFCASSDETTNEKLFFGSGTQLSVL.

The chain links TRBV5-1 to TRBJ2-1; 11 nucleotides line up with TRBD2. CDR3 length: 17 amino acids. Germline CDR1 reads SGHRS; CDR2 reads YFSETQ. The V segment lost 0 bases and the J segment 4 bases; nucleotides outside the gene matches: 6. This CDR3 is CASSLATTSGGYNEQFF. The CDR3 nucleotides read TGCGCCAGCAGCTTGGCCACTACTAGCGGGGGTTACAATGAGCAGTTCTTC.

The rearrangement uses TRBV7-6 and TRBJ2-5; possible D gene TRBD1, 7 bases. The CDR3 contains 14 residues. Looked up from germline, CDR1 is SGHVS and CDR2 is FNYEAQ. V gave up 5 bases and J gave up 5 bases, with 15 bases separating them. CDR3 region: CASSLRTGGETQYF. As DNA, the CDR3 is TGTGCCAGCAGCCTCCGGACAGGAGGGGAGACCCAGTACTTC.

Details on this clonotype: Mismatch with germline at one junction end may stem from a read error. This rearrangement joins TRBV4-1 to TRBJ1-5; D ambiguous. In germline, CDR1 is MGHRA, CDR2 YSYEKL. The CDR3 extends over 17 amino acids. The CDR3 loop reads CASSQDPSTRGNQPQHF. CDR3 coding DNA: TGTGCCAGCAGCCAAGACCCCTCGACAAGAGGCAATCAGCCCCAGCATTTT.

This clonotype appeared a few times. This rearrangement joins TRBV10-3 to TRBJ1-4; 7 bases fit TRBD1. The CDR3 has 16 amino acids. The V and J ends lost 3 bases and 10 bases, in that order; junction bases with no gene match: 14. The germline gives CDR1 ENHRY, CDR2 SYGVKD. CDR3 sequence (DNA): TGTGCCATCAGTGATCCCCGTTCGGGACAGCACGGAAAACTGTTTTTT. The encoded protein is CAISDPRSGQHGKLFF.

This clonotype turned up a few times. The V call is TRBV13, the J call TRBJ2-4; D perhaps matches TRBD2 (6 bases). The germline CDR1 and CDR2 sequences are PRHDT and FYEKMQ (reference sequence). Trimming left V 5 bases short and J 1 base short, with 15 bases between. The CDR3 loop spans 16 amino acids. The CDR3 sequence: CASSQSPGVAKNIQYF. The CDR3 coding sequence is TGTGCCAGCAGCCAATCGCCGGGGGTGGCCAAAAACATTCAGTACTTC.

This clonotype was seen once. The gene calls are TRBV5-4 and TRBJ2-5, with 10 bases that match TRBD1. The CDR3 extends over 14 amino acids. V shed 3 bases, J shed 3 bases, and the junction held 2 bases outside the gene matches. Germline V gene data show CDR1 as SGHNT and CDR2 as YYREEE (reference sequence). CDR3 loop: CASSWDRGEETQYF. The CDR3 nucleotides are TGTGCCAGCAGCTGGGACAGGGGTGAAGAGACCCAGTACTTC.

For the CDR3, the DNA is TGCAGTGCTAGAGTTAGAGCTGAAAAACTGTTTTTT. It codes for CSARVRAEKLFF. The chain links TRBV20-1 to TRBJ1-4; D is unclear. The germline gives CDR1 DFQATT, CDR2 SNEGSKA (reference sequence). V was clipped by 1 base and J by 7 bases, with 7 bases between them. The CDR3 covers 12 residues.

At least ten counts were recorded for this clonotype. This rearrangement joins TRBV7-2 to TRBJ2-5; the match to TRBD1 covers 10 bases. Germline CDR1 SGHTA, CDR2 FQGNSA. V gave up 2 bases and J gave up 3 bases; unmatched junction bases: 3. The CDR3 length is 15 residues. CDR3 bases: TGTGCCAGCAGCTTAATGGGACAGGGGAAAGAGACCCAGTACTTC. Translating it yields CASSLMGQGKETQYF.

This clonotype was observed at least ten times. The chain couples TRBV7-2 to TRBJ2-7; D may be TRBD2 (5 bases). V was trimmed by 0 bases and J by 4 bases, leaving 22 bases between them. CDR1 is SGHTA, CDR2 FQGNSA, per germline. The length of the CDR3 is 18 residues. The CDR3 protein is CASSLAGKESAFFYEQYF. The CDR3 coding sequence is TGTGCCAGCAGCTTAGCCGGGAAAGAATCCGCCTTCTTTTACGAGCAGTACTTC.

This clonotype showed up many times. The chain couples TRBV29-1 to TRBJ2-5; 7 bases align to TRBD1. Germline CDR1 reads SQVTM; CDR2 reads ANQGSEA. With V trimmed by 3 bases and J by 5 bases, 9 bases remained unmatched. The length of the CDR3 is 14 residues. CDR3 sequence reads: CSVDGQGVTETQYF. The DNA for the CDR3 is TGCAGCGTTGACGGGCAGGGGGTTACGGAGACCCAGTACTTC.

This clonotype was detected once. V gene TRBV20-1 combines with J gene TRBJ2-1, with TRBD1 identical over 8 bases. The CDR3 length is 14 residues. Looked up from germline, CDR1 is DFQATT and CDR2 is SNEGSKA (reference sequence). The trim removed 6 bases at V and 3 bases at J, leaving 7 bases unmatched. The CDR3 nucleotides are TGCAGTGCCGCAACCGGGACAGGCTACAATGAGCAGTTCTTC. This translates into CSAATGTGYNEQFF.

V is TRBV7-2 and J is TRBJ1-6, with D possibly TRBD1 on 5 matching bases. The CDR3 is 16 amino acids. Trimming shortened V by 3 bases and J by 7 bases, and 16 bases separated the two germline ends. Germline lookup yields CDR1 SGHTA and CDR2 FQGNSA. CDR3 sequence reads: CASSFWGVGGNSPLHF. In nucleotides, the CDR3 is TGTGCCAGCAGCTTCTGGGGGGTGGGGGGGAATTCACCCCTCCACTTT. The full variable domain, its missing parts supplied by reference TRBV7-2 and TRBJ1-6, is GAGVSQSPSNKVTEKGKDVELRCDPISGHTALYWYRQSLGQGLEFLIYFQGNSAPDKSGLPSDRFSAERTGGSVSTLTIQRTQQEDSAVYLCASSFWGVGGNSPLHFGNGTRLTVT.

This clonotype showed up just a few times. J is TRBJ2-5 and V is TRBV12-3 or TRBV12-4; D gene uncertain. Trimming shortened V by 5 bases and J by 2 bases, and 12 bases separated the two germline ends. CDR3 length: 14 residues. The CDR3 region has the DNA TGTGCCAGCAGTGCACTTACGATGCAAGAGACCCAGTACTTC. It is translated as CASSALTMQETQYF.